This TCR beta chain derives from a study of cytomegalovirus exposure and HLA in healthy donors. Study as a whole: Genetic ancestry analysis placed around 76% of the 398 donors that were genotyped in the Caucasian-associated cluster. Broader study findings: A few CMV-associated chains proved CMV antigen-specific in vitro.

The PCR ran on 60 Vbeta and 13 Jbeta primers. Only in-frame clones appear in the TCRdb table, and some are missing; sequencing was by immunoSEQ multiplex PCR. The sample contains about 100,000 clones, 81% of which appear only once. As concerns this clone: The antigen remains unidentified.

Germline CDR1 reads LNHNV; CDR2 reads YYDKDF (reference sequence). After removal of 3 bases from V and 7 bases from J, the junction contained 9 bases not matched to a gene. This CDR3 spans 14 amino acids. This TCR came from a man aged 40-55 years in good health and CMV-seropositive. The rearrangement joins TRBV15 to TRBJ2-7, with 7 bases aligning to TRBD2. Sequenced material: PBMCs. The CDR3 loop is CATSRGGEGREQYF. CDR3 in DNA: TGTGCCACCAGCAGGGGAGGGGAGGGTAGAGAGCAGTACTTC.